This TCR beta chain was sequenced in a study of blood T cell repertoires in COVID-19 (dated by TCRdb to about 2020). Describing the broader study: Collaborator samples came from the United States, Italy and Spain and covered acute and convalescent phases of COVID-19. A de-identified subject ID, COVID-19 status, age in years and sex were almost always included in the sample metadata. HLA class I and class II types, where available, came from metadata supplied by the sample provider rather than from assay-based typing. The repertoires were made available in a free public database intended to serve as a resource for research on the immune response to SARS-CoV-2. Samples were obtained from the ongoing ImmuneRACE study (first 160 participants) and from 950 to 1,500 subjects provided by 6 global collaborators. The prospective study material was composed of cDNA or gDNA derived from T cells, B-cell-depleted T cells, or PBMCs. Deeply sampled blood TCRbeta repertoires from subjects exposed to, actively infected with, or recovered from COVID-19 were included in the dataset. Beyond this particular receptor, the publication reports: Clinical and demographic metadata were provided uncurated, with the amount varying by source and participant.

TCRbeta CDR3 regions were amplified from genomic DNA by means of the immunoSEQ Assay, a bias-controlled multiplex PCR. In the paper's pipeline: Nucleated cell counts per sample were estimated from amplification of reference gene primers within the assay. To quantify the absolute abundance of each unique TCRbeta CDR3 rearrangement, sequence reads were collapsed and filtered. Productive Simpson clonality was computed per sample as the square root of Simpson's diversity index over productive rearrangements. The table was pulled from immuneACCESS by TCRdb, which kept in-frame rearrangements only. Such tables lose some clones; where checked, under half of the loss comes from unresolved V genes, and the rest has no known cause. That table gives V, J and clone size, and the DNA gave D and trimming. Across this sample there are fewer than 250,000 clones, with around 89% seen only once. Of the sample, around 1.6% falls within the top ten clones.

In the germline V gene, CDR1 corresponds to SGHRS and CDR2 to YFSETQ. The CDR3 runs 14 amino acids, cysteine and phenylalanine included. The entry retains the CDR3 DNA only, 42 bases that are in frame from base 1. The junction shows trimming of 6 bases on V and 5 bases on J, plus 17 bases between the germline ends. Whole blood was collected in K2EDTA tubes by collaborating institutions according to the institutions' own protocols. Collaborator samples were shipped for TCRbeta analysis as frozen whole blood, isolated PBMCs, or DNA extracted from either sample type. A remark on this clone: Its antigen is not yet known. Base qualities are not provided; no much larger clone lies one nucleotide away.

The chain is encoded by TRBV5-1 joined to TRBJ2-5, and perhaps TRBD1 as D gene, on 7 matching bases. This TCR was sampled from a man aged 65 to 79 with acute or convalescent COVID-19. The specimen sequenced was peripheral blood. The nucleotide sequence is given as TGCGCCAGCACTCAGGGGGGTTCTCAGGAGACCCAGTACTTC. Its product reads: CASTQGGSQETQYF.